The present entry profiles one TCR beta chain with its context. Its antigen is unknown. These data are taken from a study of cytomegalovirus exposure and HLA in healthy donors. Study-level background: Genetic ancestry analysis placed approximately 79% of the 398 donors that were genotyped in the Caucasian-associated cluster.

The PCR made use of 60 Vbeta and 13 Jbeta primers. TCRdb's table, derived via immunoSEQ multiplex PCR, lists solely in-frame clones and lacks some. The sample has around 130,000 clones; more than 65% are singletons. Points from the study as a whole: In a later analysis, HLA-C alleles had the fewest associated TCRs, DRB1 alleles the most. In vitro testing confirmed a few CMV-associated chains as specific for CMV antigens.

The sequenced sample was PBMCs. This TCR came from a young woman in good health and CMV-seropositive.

The CDR3 bases are TGCAGCGTTGAATCGGGGACAGGGGGGAGAGATACGCAGTATTTT. This gives the protein CSVESGTGGRDTQYF. This rearrangement joins TRBV29-1 to TRBJ2-3, with TRBD1 identical over 11 bases. Trimming cost V 2 bases and J 5 bases; bases outside gene matches: 6. CDR3 length: 15 residues. Germline V gives CDR1 SQVTM, CDR2 ANQGSEA.